These 23 T cell receptor beta chains were all obtained from the same sample, sequenced in a study of T cell changes during pregnancy in multiple sclerosis. Method: immunoSEQ multiplex PCR; TCRdb's copy keeps in-frame clones and lacks some. The sample has about 57,000 clones; approximately 90% are singletons. The material was peripheral blood, obtained after pregnancy. These receptors originate from a female donor in good health, enrolled as a control in a pregnancy study.

Of note for this clone: The same CDR3 is also encoded by other DNA sequences in this sample. The chain uses TRBV7-2 and TRBJ1-3; TRBD1 aligns across 9 bases. The CDR3 totals 17 residues. CDR1 SGHTA and CDR2 FQGNSA come from the germline V gene. The V gene end was trimmed by 1 base and the J gene end by 0 bases; junction bases not matched to a gene: 4. The CDR3 bases are TGTGCCAGCAGCTTAGGGGGACAGGGTATCTCTGGAAACACCATATATTTT. It codes for CASSLGGQGISGNTIYF.

Remarks on this clone: This specimen includes other DNA sequences encoding the same CDR3. The V and J genes are TRBV4-3 and TRBJ1-1; 7 positions match TRBD1. CDR3 size: 13 residues. Trimming took 2 bases from V and 5 from J; bases not matched to a gene: 2. Germline CDR1 LGHNA, CDR2 YSLEER. The CDR3 protein is CASSQPGGTEAFF. CDR3 in DNA: TGCGCCAGCAGCCAACCAGGGGGGACTGAAGCTTTCTTT.

The chain couples TRBV7-2 to TRBJ1-1; 8 bases are a match to TRBD1. The length of the CDR3 is 13 residues. Trimming removed 5 bases from V and 11 bases from J; junction bases left unmatched: 10. Germline V CDR1 and CDR2: SGHTA, FQGNSA. CDR3 protein: CASSLGTGSLAFF. CDR3 nucleotide sequence: TGTGCCAGCAGCCTAGGGACAGGCTCCCTCGCTTTCTTT.

The V and J genes are TRBV28 and TRBJ1-2, with D unresolved. V lost 6 bases, J lost 0 bases, and 11 bases lay in between. Germline CDR1 reads MDHEN; CDR2 reads SYDVKM. This CDR3 has 14 amino acids. The CDR3 DNA sequence: TGTGCCAGCAGCTCCCTGCCGGCTAACTATGGCTACACCTTC. It is translated as CASSSLPANYGYTF.

This clone has just one count. The CDR3 nucleotides read TGTGCCAGCAGGAGACTAGCGGGGGCTACCTACGAGCAGTACTTC. The encoded protein is CASRRLAGATYEQYF. The V and J genes are TRBV6-1 and TRBJ2-7; TRBD2 matches 12 bases. The length of the CDR3 is 15 residues. Per germline, CDR1 MNHNS and CDR2 SASEGT. Trimming took 6 bases from V and 2 from J; bases not matched to a gene: 5.

CDR3 sequence reads: CASSLDREYGYTF. Written as DNA, the CDR3 is TGTGCCAGCAGTTTAGACAGGGAGTATGGCTACACCTTC. This chain joins TRBV28 and TRBJ1-2; 7 bases match TRBD1. The CDR3 covers 13 residues. V was clipped by 2 bases and J by 5 bases; unmatched bases: 2. Looked up from germline, CDR1 is MDHEN and CDR2 is SYDVKM.

This rearrangement joins TRBV7-9 to TRBJ2-2, with D perhaps matching TRBD1 (6 bases). Germline V gene data show CDR1 as SEHNR and CDR2 as FQNEAQ (reference sequence). The V gene lost 0 bases and the J gene lost 1 base, with 12 bases spanning the gap. This CDR3 comprises 17 residues. The CDR3 region is CASSLAVGGMNTGELFF. The CDR3 DNA reads TGTGCCAGCAGCTTAGCGGTAGGGGGAATGAACACCGGGGAGCTGTTTTTT.

The gene calls are TRBV5-6 and TRBJ2-5; D is possibly TRBD2 (6 bases). There are 16 residues in the CDR3. Looked up from germline, CDR1 is SGHDT and CDR2 is YYEEEE. The V end lost 4 bases, the J end lost 3 bases, and 19 bases lay between the germline ends. The CDR3 sequence: CASSLFIPEREETQYF. CDR3 DNA sequence: TGTGCCAGCAGCCTATTTATACCGGAGCGGGAAGAGACCCAGTACTTC.

This chain joins TRBV6-5 and TRBJ1-1; TRBD1 is a possible D gene (6 bases). V lost 6 bases and J lost 2, with 13 bases in between. CDR3 length: 14 residues. CDR1 MNHEY and CDR2 SVGAGI come from the germline V gene. The CDR3 region is CASSFDRTNTEAFF. The CDR3 DNA reads TGTGCCAGCAGCTTTGACAGGACAAACACTGAAGCTTTCTTT.

The V call is TRBV4-1, the J call TRBJ2-1; maybe TRBD2 (6 bases). V lost 4 bases and J lost 9, with 10 bases in between. Germline-derived CDR1 and CDR2 are MGHRA and YSYEKL. The CDR3 extends over 12 amino acids. CDR3 DNA: TGCGCCAGCAGCCCCGGGAGTGGTGAGCAGTTCTTC. Translated: CASSPGSGEQFF.

The J gene is TRBJ1-5, the V gene TRBV7-8; 7 bases match TRBD1. Germline CDR1 reads SGHVS; CDR2 reads FQNEAQ. CDR3 length: 17 amino acids. J gave up 7 bases and V 1 base, and 13 bases lay outside the gene matches. In nucleotides, the CDR3 is TGTGCCAGCAGCTTAGGGCGCGCCGACAGGGTGGACCAGCCCCAGCATTTT. Translating it yields CASSLGRADRVDQPQHF.

This clone was observed a few times. The chain joins TRBV6-5 to TRBJ1-4; maybe TRBD1 (6 bases). CDR1 and CDR2 (germline): MNHEY, SVGAGI. The CDR3 runs to 14 residues. V was clipped by 6 bases and J by 2 bases, with 10 bases between them. CDR3 in amino acids: CASSPTGTNEKLFF. CDR3 DNA: TGTGCCAGCAGCCCCACAGGGACTAATGAAAAACTGTTTTTT.

The gene calls are TRBV5-1 and TRBJ1-1; possibly TRBD1 for D (5 bases). Germline CDR1 and CDR2: SGHRS and YFSETQ. The germline V and J ends were trimmed by 0 bases and 4 bases, with 10 bases remaining between them. This CDR3 region has 14 residues. In nucleotides, the CDR3 is TGCGCCAGCAGCTTGGGGGGGGGAAGCACTGAAGCTTTCTTT. Translation: CASSLGGGSTEAFF.

The gene calls are TRBV7-7 and TRBJ2-2, with 8 bases fitting TRBD2. J lost 5 bases, V lost 1 base, and 9 bases had no gene match. Germline assignment: CDR1 SSHAT and CDR2 FNYEAQ (reference sequence). This CDR3 region has 17 residues. The CDR3 region has the DNA TGTGCCAGCAGCTTAGAGGCTAGCGGGTATATTACCGGGGAGCTGTTTTTT. It yields the protein CASSLEASGYITGELFF. Supplemented by reference TRBV7-7 and TRBJ2-2, the full variable domain reads GAGVSQSPRYKVTKRGQDVTLRCDPISSHATLYWYQQALGQGPEFLTYFNYEAQPDKSGLPSDRFSAERPEGSISTLTIQRTEQRDSAMYRCASSLEASGYITGELFFGEGSRLTVL.

V usage is TRBV29-1 and J usage is TRBJ2-5, with 9 bases identical to TRBD2. V was pared by 5 bases and J by 4 bases, with 5 bases of the junction left unmatched. Per the germline V gene, CDR1 is SQVTM and CDR2 is ANQGSEA. The CDR3 has 13 amino acids. This CDR3 is CSVQKRGAETQYF. The CDR3 DNA reads as TGCAGCGTTCAGAAGCGGGGGGCAGAGACCCAGTACTTC.

The V gene is TRBV28, the J gene TRBJ1-2; D remains unclear. The germline V and J ends were trimmed by 6 bases and 0 bases, with 5 bases remaining between them. CDR3 size: 12 residues. Germline loops: CDR1 MDHEN, CDR2 SYDVKM. The CDR3 coding sequence is TGTGCCAGCAGCCTACCTAACTATGGCTACACCTTC. Translating gives CASSLPNYGYTF.

V gene TRBV7-9 combines with J gene TRBJ2-2; D gene unclear. This CDR3 is built from 13 residues. The V end lost 2 bases, the J end lost 4 bases, and 5 bases lay between the germline ends. Germline lookup yields CDR1 SEHNR and CDR2 FQNEAQ (reference sequence). The CDR3 nucleotides are TGTGCCAGCAGCTTAATGAGCACCGGGGAGCTGTTTTTT. This translates into CASSLMSTGELFF.

The chain recombines TRBV19 with TRBJ1-5, with TRBD1 identical over 12 bases. The CDR3 loop spans 19 amino acids. Losses at the gene ends were 6 bases for V and 0 bases for J; bases not matched to a gene: 12. CDR1 is LNHDA and CDR2 is SQIVND in the germline V gene (reference sequence). The CDR3 sequence: CASSRTGTGGGGSNQPQHF. CDR3 DNA: TGTGCCAGTAGCCGCACCGGGACAGGGGGCGGTGGTAGCAATCAGCCCCAGCATTTT.

This CDR3 reads CASSQAGGSGNQPQHF. The CDR3 DNA sequence: TGCGCCAGCAGTCAAGCGGGGGGTAGTGGGAATCAGCCCCAGCATTTT. The rearrangement joins TRBV23-1 to TRBJ1-5; D possibly corresponds to TRBD1 (5 bases). TRBV23-1 carries the ORF label, with uncertain function. The CDR3 loop spans 16 amino acids. Trimming pared 2 bases from V and 4 bases from J, leaving 15 bases between.

V gene TRBV5-1 combines with J gene TRBJ2-1, with 7 nucleotides matching TRBD2. J gave up 4 bases and V 0 bases, and 7 bases lay outside the gene matches. This CDR3 spans 16 amino acids. The germline V gene has CDR1 SGHRS and CDR2 YFSETQ. The CDR3 region has the DNA TGCGCCAGCAGCTTGGTACCTAGCGGTATATACAATGAGCAGTTCTTC. Protein: CASSLVPSGIYNEQFF.

The chain joins TRBV27 to TRBJ2-3, with a tentative D call TRBD1 (7 bases). Per the germline V gene, CDR1 is MNHEY and CDR2 is SMNVEV (reference sequence). The ends were cut back, 5 bases at V and 0 bases at J, with 15 bases in the middle. The CDR3 sequence is 16 residues long. CDR3 DNA sequence: TGTGCCAGCAGTACCTACAGGGGAGGAAGCACAGATACGCAGTATTTT. Translated: CASSTYRGGSTDTQYF.

The gene calls are TRBV11-1 and TRBJ2-1, with 10 bases fitting TRBD2. Germline V gene sequence: CDR1 SGHAT, CDR2 FQDESV (reference sequence). The CDR3 is 15 amino acids. J lost 6 bases, V lost 2 bases, and 4 bases had no gene match. For the CDR3, the DNA is TGTGCCAGCAGCTTATTGGCTAGCGGGGGCAATGAGCAGTTCTTC. This encodes CASSLLASGGNEQFF. The full variable domain, completed using reference TRBV11-1 and TRBJ2-1, is EAEVAQSPRYKITEKSQAVAFWCDPISGHATLYWYRQILGQGPELLVQFQDESVVDDSQLPKDRFSAERLKGVDSTLKIQPAELGDSAMYLCASSLLASGGNEQFFGPGTRLTVL.

The chain uses TRBV18 and TRBJ2-2; the D gene is possibly TRBD1 (6 bases). Trimming stripped 0 bases from V and 4 bases from J, with 12 bases between. This CDR3 is built from 16 residues. Germline V CDR1 and CDR2: KGHSH, LQKENI. The CDR3 here is CASSPPLLGGTGELFF. The CDR3, as DNA: TGTGCCAGCTCACCACCACTCTTAGGGGGCACCGGGGAGCTGTTTTTT.